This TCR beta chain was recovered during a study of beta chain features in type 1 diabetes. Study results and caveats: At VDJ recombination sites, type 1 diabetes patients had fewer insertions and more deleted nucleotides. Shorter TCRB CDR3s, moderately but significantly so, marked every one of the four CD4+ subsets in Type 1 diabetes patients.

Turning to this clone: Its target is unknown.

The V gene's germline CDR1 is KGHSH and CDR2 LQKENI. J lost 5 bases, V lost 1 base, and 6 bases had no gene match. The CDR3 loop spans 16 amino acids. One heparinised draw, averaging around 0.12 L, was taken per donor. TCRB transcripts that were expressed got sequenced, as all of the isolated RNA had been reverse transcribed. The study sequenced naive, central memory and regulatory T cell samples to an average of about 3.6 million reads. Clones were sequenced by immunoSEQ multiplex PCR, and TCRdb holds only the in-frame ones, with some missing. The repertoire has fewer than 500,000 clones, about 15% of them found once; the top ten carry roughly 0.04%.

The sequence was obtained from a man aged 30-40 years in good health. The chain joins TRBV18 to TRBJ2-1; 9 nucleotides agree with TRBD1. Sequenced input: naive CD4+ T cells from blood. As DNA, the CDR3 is TGTGCCAGCTCACCACTGGGACAGGGCCCCAACAATGAGCAGTTCTTC. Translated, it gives CASSPLGQGPNNEQFF.